Given below is one T cell receptor beta chain in context. Its antigen is unknown. Only healthy Caucasians were enrolled as donors. The data derive from a study of identical twins. Study-wide results and limits: Compared with unrelated sharing, twin-shared out-of-frame alpha sequences had more low-probability sequences. High-abundance cord blood beta clonotypes had fewer insertions; memory repertoires showed none.

This CDR3 has 14 amino acids. Trimming cost V 4 bases and J 4 bases, with 11 bases left between them. A universal primer site arose from template switching, and cDNA bore unique molecular identifiers. TCRdb analysed the 5' RACE reads with MiXCR anew, one entry per CDR3 protein. The data contain 350,000 to 400,000 distinct CDR3 sequences, roughly 9% of them singletons. This rearrangement joins TRBV12-3 or TRBV12-4 to TRBJ2-1; TRBD1 or TRBD2 may be the D gene (5 bases each). The sample consisted of naive T cells sorted from blood. The receptor was derived from a woman in her 50s in good health. The CDR3 here is CASSWDGKYNEQFF. The CDR3 DNA is TGTGCCAGCAGTTGGGACGGAAAATACAATGAGCAGTTCTTC.